The 30 T cell receptor beta chains given below trace back to one sample, sequenced in a study of cytomegalovirus exposure and HLA in healthy donors. 60 Vbeta and 13 Jbeta primers were used in PCR. Measured with immunoSEQ multiplex PCR; TCRdb has only the in-frame clones, and not every one. In the table there are 100,000 to 130,000 clones, approximately 74% of which are singletons. The source material was PBMCs. All receptors come from a woman in her thirties or forties in good health and CMV-seropositive.

The chain uses TRBV7-3 and TRBJ1-2, with a tentative D call TRBD1 (5 bases). V lost 2 bases, J lost 8 bases, and 15 bases lay in between. Per the germline V gene, CDR1 is SGHTA and CDR2 is FQGTGA. CDR3 length: 14 amino acids. CDR3 coding DNA: TGTGCCAGCAGCTTAGATGGGGGGACGCGGGGCTACACCTTC. It encodes CASSLDGGTRGYTF.

This clone has a single count. The chain combines TRBV2 with TRBJ1-1, with TRBD1 matching 8 bases. V gave up 6 bases and J gave up 5 bases; unmatched junction bases: 8. Germline V gene lookup returns CDR1 SNHLY and CDR2 FYNNEI. The CDR3 length is 14 residues. The CDR3 is CASRAYRGWTEAFF. The CDR3 nucleotides are TGTGCCAGCAGGGCCTACAGGGGGTGGACTGAAGCTTTCTTT.

This sequence joins TRBV30 and TRBJ2-7, with 10 bases aligning to TRBD2. Germline values: CDR1 GTSNPN, CDR2 SVGIG (reference sequence). After removal of 1 base from V and 0 bases from J, the junction contained 12 bases not matched to a gene. The CDR3 runs 18 residues. In DNA form, the CDR3 reads TGTGCCTGGAGTGGGGTAAGACTAGCGGGTTCGAGCTCCTACGAGCAGTACTTC. It yields the protein CAWSGVRLAGSSSYEQYF.

The chain combines TRBV4-2 with TRBJ2-3; TRBD2 matches at 7 bases. From germline, CDR1 is LGHNA and CDR2 YNFKEQ. The CDR3 runs 19 residues. V shed 0 bases, J shed 1 base, and the junction held 13 bases outside the gene matches. The CDR3 DNA follows: TGTGCCAGCAGCCAAGATCTAGGGCTGCGGGGGAGGGGCACAGATACGCAGTATTTT. Translating it yields CASSQDLGLRGRGTDTQYF.

This chain connects TRBV5-6 to TRBJ1-2; no firm D call. V lost 1 base to trimming and J lost 8 bases, with 12 bases between them. From germline, CDR1 is SGHDT and CDR2 YYEEEE. The CDR3 has 13 amino acids. The CDR3 DNA sequence: TGTGCCAGCAGCTTGCCTGTGGCAGGAGGCTACACCTTC. This encodes CASSLPVAGGYTF.

This clone was seen a few times. V is TRBV6-4 and J is TRBJ1-5; D is possibly TRBD1 (5 bases). The germline V gene encodes CDR1 MRHNA and CDR2 SNTAGT. This CDR3 comprises 13 residues. V shed 5 bases and J shed 1 base, with 6 bases lying between them. The CDR3 is CASSQGSNQPQHF. The CDR3 DNA is TGTGCCAGCAGTCAGGGAAGCAATCAGCCCCAGCATTTT.

V is TRBV4-3 and J is TRBJ2-7; possibly TRBD2 for D (6 bases). The CDR3 is made up of 15 amino acids. CDR1 and CDR2 from the germline V gene are LGHNA and YSLEER. Trimming left V 0 bases short and J 0 bases short, with 9 bases between. CDR3 loop: CASSQDRGNSYEQYF. The CDR3 coding sequence is TGCGCCAGCAGCCAAGATCGGGGGAACTCCTACGAGCAGTACTTC.

Regarding this clone: The same CDR3 arises from other DNA sequences in this sample as well. The rearrangement joins TRBV19 to TRBJ1-2; 9 nucleotides match TRBD1. The germline CDR1 and CDR2 sequences are LNHDA and SQIVND (reference sequence). The CDR3 sequence is 13 residues long. J was trimmed by 6 bases and V by 4 bases; bases with no gene match: 3. CDR3 in DNA: TGTGCCAGTAGTACCACAGGGGGCGATGGCTACACCTTC. Its translation is CASSTTGGDGYTF.

The V call is TRBV10-3, the J call TRBJ2-2; TRBD2 is a possible D gene (6 bases). V was pared by 3 bases and J by 3 bases, with 8 bases between. Germline loops: CDR1 ENHRY, CDR2 SYGVKD. The CDR3 consists of 14 residues. The CDR3 region is CAISEGGDTGELFF. The CDR3 DNA sequence: TGTGCCATCAGTGAAGGAGGGGACACCGGGGAGCTGTTTTTT.

This chain uses TRBV4-1 with TRBJ1-4; D is possibly TRBD1 (6 bases). Germline V gene data show CDR1 as MGHRA and CDR2 as YSYEKL. This CDR3 contains 20 residues. Trimming took 0 bases from V and 6 from J, leaving 26 bases between them. The CDR3 loop is CASSQDNRRGGVGKDEKLFF. The CDR3 nucleotides are TGCGCCAGCAGCCAAGATAATCGGAGGGGGGGCGTAGGGAAGGATGAAAAACTGTTTTTT.

The genes are TRBV5-6 and TRBJ1-1; 9 bases map to TRBD1. This CDR3 is 17 amino acids long. The ends lost 3 bases at V and 0 bases at J; junction bases unmatched: 9. From germline, CDR1 is SGHDT and CDR2 YYEEEE. The CDR3 coding sequence is TGTGCCAGCAGCTCGACAGGGGGAGTGTCGTTGAACACTGAAGCTTTCTTT. The encoded protein is CASSSTGGVSLNTEAFF.

This clone was detected a few times. The chain joins TRBV6-1 to TRBJ2-5, with 8 bases matching TRBD2. Germline V gives CDR1 MNHNS, CDR2 SASEGT. This CDR3 has 15 residues. Trimming at V came to 4 bases and at J to 3 bases, leaving 7 bases not matched to a gene. CDR3 amino acids: CASSVNGGAKETQYF. In DNA, the CDR3 is TGTGCCAGCAGTGTAAACGGGGGGGCGAAAGAGACCCAGTACTTC.

The rearrangement links TRBV7-6 to TRBJ2-7, with TRBD1 identical over 8 bases. With 3 bases clipped from V and 4 bases from J, the junction kept 14 bases outside the gene matches. CDR1 and CDR2 from the germline V gene are SGHVS and FNYEAQ. The CDR3 is made up of 17 amino acids. In DNA, the CDR3 is TGTGCCAGCAGCTTCAGCGGCTCCAGAGGACAGGGTTACGAGCAGTACTTC. This codes for CASSFSGSRGQGYEQYF.

The chain links TRBV6-1 to TRBJ1-1; 8 bases match TRBD1. This CDR3 region has 13 residues. Per the germline V gene, CDR1 is MNHNS and CDR2 is SASEGT. Trimming at V came to 6 bases and at J to 7 bases, leaving 7 bases not matched to a gene. As DNA, the CDR3 is TGTGCCAGCAGATACAGGGGGTTGGTTGAAGCTTTCTTT. Encoded protein: CASRYRGLVEAFF.

V usage is TRBV6-1 and J usage is TRBJ1-5; D is perhaps TRBD1 (5 bases). The CDR3 has 17 residues. V lost 0 bases and J lost 0, with 12 bases in between. CDR1 and CDR2 (germline): MNHNS, SASEGT. Here the CDR3 DNA reads TGTGCCAGCAGTGAAGCGGGGGGAGGCGGTAGCAATCAGCCCCAGCATTTT. This codes for CASSEAGGGGSNQPQHF.

This clone was seen more than once but under ten times. This chain links TRBV5-1 with TRBJ2-3; weak D call: TRBD1 (6 bases). V was pared by 6 bases and J by 9 bases, with 20 bases between. The CDR3 consists of 14 residues. CDR1 and CDR2 (germline): SGHRS, YFSETQ. CDR3: CASTSSTGKETQYF. CDR3 DNA sequence: TGCGCCAGCACCTCCTCAACAGGGAAGGAGACGCAGTATTTT.

The chain has TRBV30 and TRBJ2-7; possibly TRBD2 for D (6 bases). The CDR3 spans 11 residues. Looked up from germline, CDR1 is GTSNPN and CDR2 is SVGIG (reference sequence). The CDR3 DNA is TGTGCTTGTCGACGGGGGTACGAGCAGTACTTC. Encoded protein: CACRRGYEQYF.

This clone was picked up one time. The V call is TRBV9, the J call TRBJ1-6; a possible D gene is TRBD1 (6 bases). CDR1 and CDR2 from the germline V gene are SGDLS and YYNGEE. V was shortened by 3 bases and J by 0 bases, with 10 bases between the two germline ends. The CDR3 is 16 amino acids. CDR3 in amino acids: CASSAGVSSYNSPLHF. In nucleotides, the CDR3 is TGTGCCAGCAGCGCAGGGGTGAGCTCCTATAATTCACCCCTCCACTTT.

The chain couples TRBV4-2 to TRBJ2-7; D perhaps matches TRBD2 (6 bases). The CDR3 covers 18 residues. Germline V lookup: CDR1 LGHNA, CDR2 YNFKEQ. Deletions cut 4 bases from V and 3 bases from J, with 25 bases between. The CDR3 nucleotides are TGTGCCAGCAGCCTCCAACCTGGGACTGCCAATGGTGTCTACGAGCAGTACTTC. Translating gives CASSLQPGTANGVYEQYF.

This chain connects TRBV5-1 to TRBJ1-4, with D maybe TRBD1 (6 bases). Trimming pared 1 base from V and 7 bases from J, leaving 11 bases between. CDR3 length: 14 residues. CDR1 and CDR2 (germline): SGHRS, YFSETQ. The CDR3 sequence is CASSLRQGGEKLFF. CDR3 bases: TGCGCCAGCAGCTTGAGGCAAGGGGGTGAAAAACTGTTTTTT.

This clone was seen once. The rearrangement uses TRBV6-1 and TRBJ1-6; unclear D gene. CDR1 and CDR2 from the germline V gene are MNHNS and SASEGT. Trimming pared 2 bases from V and 6 bases from J, leaving 11 bases between. The CDR3 is 15 residues long. The CDR3 is CASSELDRGNSPLHF. CDR3 coding DNA: TGTGCCAGCAGTGAACTCGACCGGGGTAATTCACCCCTCCACTTT.

The rearrangement uses TRBV7-9 and TRBJ1-5; possible D gene TRBD1, 5 bases. The CDR3 length is 15 residues. The germline V gene encodes CDR1 SEHNR and CDR2 FQNEAQ (reference sequence). Trimming pared 5 bases from V and 2 bases from J, leaving 13 bases between. DNA of the CDR3: TGTGCCAGCAGCCCCTCGGGGGGGGGCAATCAGCCCCAGCATTTT. It specifies CASSPSGGGNQPQHF.

Concerning this clone: The DNA is left out, because the CDR3 cannot be placed on it with certainty; the CDR3 is given as TCRdb lists it. The chain recombines TRBV5-1 with TRBJ2-1; the table's TRBD2 call for D was not verified on the DNA. The germline V gene encodes CDR1 SGHRS and CDR2 YFSETQ. The CDR3 is made up of 16 amino acids, end residues included. CDR3 amino acids: CASSSSTSGGNNEQFF.

The V gene is TRBV7-9, the J gene TRBJ2-5; no reliable D call. The CDR3 loop spans 12 amino acids. Trimming took 3 bases from V and 5 from J, leaving 7 bases between them. From germline, CDR1 is SEHNR and CDR2 FQNEAQ (reference sequence). The CDR3 spells CASSFGMETQYF. The CDR3 coding sequence is TGTGCCAGCAGCTTCGGTATGGAGACCCAGTACTTC.

The chain carries TRBV10-3 and TRBJ2-6, with D possibly TRBD2 on 6 matching bases. The CDR3 loop spans 15 amino acids. Germline CDR1 reads ENHRY; CDR2 reads SYGVKD. Trimming stripped 10 bases from V and 2 bases from J, with 15 bases between. The CDR3 DNA is TGTGCCACCACGTCGGGGGTGGCTGGGGCCAACGTCCTGACTTTC. Its translation: CATTSGVAGANVLTF.

V and J are TRBV20-1 and TRBJ1-1; D gene unclear. V gave up 3 bases and J gave up 8 bases, with 10 bases separating them. Germline values: CDR1 DFQATT, CDR2 SNEGSKA (reference sequence). The CDR3 runs 11 residues. The CDR3 nucleotides are TGCAGTGCTAGTGCGGGGTTGGAAGCTTTCTTT. Translated: CSASAGLEAFF.

The J gene is TRBJ2-1, the V gene TRBV10-2; 7 nucleotides agree with TRBD1. Per the germline V gene, CDR1 is WSHSY and CDR2 is SAAADI. V dropped 7 bases and J dropped 4; count of bases not matched to a gene: 10. The CDR3 consists of 15 residues. CDR3 nucleotide sequence: TGCGCCAGCAAACCCGCAGGGGGTAGATACAATGAGCAGTTCTTC. Translated, it gives CASKPAGGRYNEQFF.

The chain has TRBV5-1 and TRBJ2-1, with D perhaps TRBD1 (5 bases). The germline V and J ends were trimmed by 0 bases and 8 bases, with 12 bases remaining between them. Germline values: CDR1 SGHRS, CDR2 YFSETQ. The length of the CDR3 is 14 residues. The CDR3 DNA is TGCGCCAGCAGCTTGGGTGGGGCAGGAGATGAGCAGTTCTTC. It is translated as CASSLGGAGDEQFF. Based on the CDR3 plus reference TRBV5-1 and TRBJ2-1, the full variable domain is KAGVTQTPRYLIKTRGQQVTLSCSPISGHRSVSWYQQTPGQGLQFLFEYFSETQRNKGNFPGRFSGRQFSNSRSEMNVSTLELGDSALYLCASSLGGAGDEQFFGPGTRLTVL.

J is TRBJ2-1 and V is TRBV5-1; 8 positions agree with TRBD2. V trimming: 0 bases; J trimming: 5 bases; junction bases outside the gene matches: 7. CDR1 and CDR2 (germline): SGHRS, YFSETQ. The CDR3 has 16 residues. In nucleotides, the CDR3 is TGCGCCAGCAGCTTGGGCCCAAGAGCGGGGGACAATGAGCAGTTCTTC. As protein: CASSLGPRAGDNEQFF. The whole variable domain, remainder taken from reference TRBV5-1 and TRBJ2-1, is KAGVTQTPRYLIKTRGQQVTLSCSPISGHRSVSWYQQTPGQGLQFLFEYFSETQRNKGNFPGRFSGRQFSNSRSEMNVSTLELGDSALYLCASSLGPRAGDNEQFFGPGTRLTVL.

This chain connects TRBV6-1 to TRBJ2-7; maybe TRBD2 (6 bases). The V gene lost 6 bases and the J gene lost 4 bases, with 16 bases spanning the gap. CDR3 length equals 14 residues. CDR1 is MNHNS, CDR2 SASEGT, per germline. CDR3 amino acids: CASRRDHQPYEQYF. The DNA of the CDR3 is TGTGCCAGCAGGCGGGACCACCAACCTTACGAGCAGTACTTC.